This T cell receptor (beta chain) was profiled in a study of vaccination effects on CD4 cells after COVID-19. Antigen-specific CD4+ T cells were expanded with viral peptide pools in the ViraFEST assay before sequencing. Subsequent to less than 13 days of culture, CD4+ T cells were isolated. This clone has a handful of counts. Its target is unknown. Profiled with immunoSEQ multiplex PCR; TCRdb holds only in-frame clones, not every one. Of some 59,000 clones in the sample, roughly 80% were seen once. There are 14 residues in the CDR3. CDR1 is SEHNR and CDR2 is FQNEAQ in the germline V gene (reference sequence). Trimming left V 10 bases short and J 0 bases short, with 12 bases between.

The origin of this receptor is a human donor who received a COVID-19 vaccine. The specimen comprised CD4+ T cells from PBMCs cultured with HCoV-229E spike peptides, sampled before COVID-19 vaccination. The chain combines TRBV7-9 with TRBJ2-2; maybe TRBD1 (5 bases). Written as DNA, the CDR3 is TGTGCCACAGACAGATTCGCGAACACCGGGGAGCTGTTTTTT. This encodes CATDRFANTGELFF.